These 24 T cell receptor beta chains originate from one sample sequenced in a study of long-term antiretroviral therapy in people with HIV. With survey level as its setting, the immunoSEQ assay was v3.0. TCRdb keeps only in-frame clones here, not all; method: immunoSEQ multiplex PCR. The table has about 14,000 clones, around 76% seen once; the top ten hold about 30%. Sequenced here: unsorted PBMCs, sampled 3.1 years after starting antiretroviral therapy. The receptors come from a man in his forties or fifties with HIV.

This chain connects TRBV7-9 to TRBJ2-3, with TRBD1 as a possible D gene (5 bases). CDR1 is SEHNR, CDR2 FQNEAQ, per germline (reference sequence). Deletions cut 4 bases from V and 2 bases from J, with 16 bases between. This CDR3 region has 16 residues. CDR3 coding DNA: TGTGCCAGCAGCTCTCTCCAGGGAAGATACACAGATACGCAGTATTTT. Protein product: CASSSLQGRYTDTQYF.

Here the CDR3 reads CASSIVVRGPYTEAFF. DNA for the CDR3: TGTGCCAGTAGTATAGTGGTAAGGGGGCCCTATACTGAAGCTTTCTTT. The chain employs TRBV19 and TRBJ1-1; 7 bases map to TRBD1. This CDR3 contains 16 residues. Germline lookup yields CDR1 LNHDA and CDR2 SQIVND (reference sequence). With V trimmed by 1 base and J by 5 bases, 10 bases remained unmatched. The whole variable domain, filled in from reference TRBV19 and TRBJ1-1, reads DGGITQSPKYLFRKEGQNVTLSCEQNLNHDAMYWYRQDPGQGLRLIYYSQIVNDFQKGDIAEGYSVSREKKESFPLTVTSAQKNPTAFYLCASSIVVRGPYTEAFFGQGTRLTVV.

The chain is built from TRBV11-2 and TRBJ2-2; no definite D call. CDR1 and CDR2 from the germline V gene are SGHAT and FQNNGV. Between the trimmed V and J ends, which lost 6 bases and 1 base, there was a span of 15 bases. This CDR3 has 16 residues. The CDR3 loop is CASRPPSGGNTGELFF. The CDR3 region has the DNA TGTGCCAGCAGACCCCCCTCCGGCGGGAACACCGGGGAGCTGTTTTTT.

Notes on this clone: This sample also contains other DNA sequences that code for the same CDR3. This chain connects TRBV19 to TRBJ2-7; a weak D match, TRBD2 (6 bases). The ends were cut back, 3 bases at V and 0 bases at J, with 9 bases in the middle. The germline V gene encodes CDR1 LNHDA and CDR2 SQIVND (reference sequence). The CDR3 is made up of 14 amino acids. The CDR3 DNA is TGTGCCAGTAGTATTGGGGGGAGCTCCTACGAGCAGTACTTC. This codes for CASSIGGSSYEQYF.

This rearrangement joins TRBV7-8 to TRBJ1-5, with a possible D match to TRBD1 (6 bases). V lost 1 base, J lost 0 bases, and 19 bases lay in between. CDR1 and CDR2 from the germline V gene are SGHVS and FQNEAQ. The CDR3 spans 19 residues. CDR3 sequence reads: CASSLGGGPRSYSNQPQHF. CDR3 in DNA: TGTGCCAGCAGCTTAGGGGGGGGGCCTAGATCGTATAGCAATCAGCCCCAGCATTTT.

The V call is TRBV18, the J call TRBJ1-1, with TRBD1 as a possible D gene (6 bases). V shed 3 bases and J shed 6 bases, with 11 bases lying between them. CDR1 and CDR2 from the germline V gene are KGHSH and LQKENI. The CDR3 runs 13 residues. CDR3 sequence reads: CASSPKQGPEAFF. In DNA form, the CDR3 reads TGTGCCAGCTCACCTAAACAGGGTCCTGAAGCTTTCTTT.

This clone was counted a single time. This chain connects TRBV2 to TRBJ2-7; the match to TRBD2 covers 8 bases. Trimming at V came to 8 bases and at J to 3 bases, leaving 6 bases not matched to a gene. The CDR3 is 13 residues long. CDR1 is SNHLY and CDR2 is FYNNEI in the germline V gene. The CDR3 bases are TGTGCCAGCGGCGGCGGGGGGATCTACGAGCAGTACTTC. Protein: CASGGGGIYEQYF.

This chain joins TRBV10-1 and TRBJ2-3; either TRBD1 or TRBD2 may fit D (5 bases each). The CDR3 loop spans 15 amino acids. Germline V gene lookup returns CDR1 WNHNN and CDR2 SYGVQD (reference sequence). Trimming took 2 bases from V and 3 from J, leaving 12 bases between them. The DNA of the CDR3 is TGCGCCAGCAGTGAGCCCGGGACGCCGACAGATACGCAGTATTTT. The encoded protein is CASSEPGTPTDTQYF.

The V and J genes are TRBV18 and TRBJ2-3, with D tentatively TRBD2 (6 bases). CDR1 is KGHSH, CDR2 LQKENI, per germline. The CDR3 totals 16 residues. Trimming stripped 3 bases from V and 4 bases from J, with 17 bases between. The CDR3 region is CASSPGDSPTADTQYF. For the CDR3, the DNA is TGTGCCAGCTCACCCGGGGACTCCCCTACCGCAGATACGCAGTATTTT.

In its sample, this clone ranks as medium-sized. The rearrangement joins TRBV7-9 to TRBJ1-2; TRBD1 matches 8 bases. V dropped 7 bases and J dropped 2; count of bases not matched to a gene: 3. Germline V gene sequence: CDR1 SEHNR, CDR2 FQNEAQ (reference sequence). This CDR3 comprises 13 residues. As DNA, the CDR3 is TGTGCCAGCACAGGGGGCGTGAACTATGGCTACACCTTC. It encodes CASTGGVNYGYTF.

There are a few counts of this clone. V usage is TRBV7-9 and J usage is TRBJ2-7; TRBD2 agrees at 12 bases. V lost 2 bases, J lost 3 bases, and 5 bases stayed unmatched. CDR3 length equals 16 residues. Germline loops: CDR1 SEHNR, CDR2 FQNEAQ (reference sequence). The CDR3 sequence is CASSLSRLAGDYEQYF. CDR3 coding DNA: TGTGCCAGCAGCTTATCTCGACTAGCGGGGGACTACGAGCAGTACTTC.

The rearrangement uses TRBV6-5 and TRBJ1-1, with 8 bases identical to TRBD1. Germline CDR1 MNHEY, CDR2 SVGAGI. V lost 3 bases, J lost 7 bases, and 13 bases stayed unmatched. CDR3 length: 16 amino acids. CDR3 coding DNA: TGTGCCAGCAGTTATAATATTTTTTTCGGGACAGGTGAAGCTTTCTTT. Translated, it gives CASSYNIFFGTGEAFF.

The chain carries TRBV5-8 and TRBJ1-1; D not certain. CDR1 is SGHTS, CDR2 YDEGEE, per germline. V was pared by 1 base and J by 4 bases, with 11 bases between. This CDR3 has 14 amino acids. CDR3 residues: CASSLWTLSTEAFF. CDR3 sequence (DNA): TGTGCCAGCAGCTTGTGGACCTTGAGCACTGAAGCTTTCTTT.

The chain recombines TRBV13 with TRBJ2-7; D may be TRBD2 (6 bases). CDR1 is PRHDT and CDR2 is FYEKMQ in the germline V gene (reference sequence). The V end was cut by 5 bases, the J end by 0 bases, with 17 bases between. The CDR3 consists of 16 residues. The CDR3 protein is CASSSVGGTLSYEQYF. CDR3 DNA: TGTGCCAGCAGCAGTGTAGGAGGGACCCTCTCCTACGAGCAGTACTTC.

The rearrangement links TRBV19 to TRBJ2-5, with 11 bases identical to TRBD2. The CDR3 has 16 residues. The V gene end was trimmed by 6 bases and the J gene end by 2 bases; junction bases not matched to a gene: 8. Germline lookup yields CDR1 LNHDA and CDR2 SQIVND (reference sequence). The CDR3 here is CASSAGTSGDQETQYF. CDR3 nucleotide sequence: TGTGCCAGTAGCGCAGGGACTAGCGGAGATCAAGAGACCCAGTACTTC.

V and J are TRBV6-5 and TRBJ2-7; 13 nucleotides align to TRBD2. The V gene end was trimmed by 5 bases and the J gene end by 3 bases; junction bases not matched to a gene: 1. Germline CDR1 MNHEY, CDR2 SVGAGI. This CDR3 spans 14 amino acids. Written as DNA, the CDR3 is TGTGCCAGCAGTCGACTAGCGGGGGGCTACGAGCAGTACTTC. Amino acid sequence: CASSRLAGGYEQYF.

The chain carries TRBV20-1 and TRBJ2-7; D is unclear. Germline CDR1 and CDR2: DFQATT and SNEGSKA (reference sequence). CDR3 length: 11 residues. Trimming removed 4 bases at V and 5 bases at J, with 9 bases between. Here the CDR3 DNA reads TGCAGTGCTAAATATGGAAACGAGCAGTACTTC. Amino acid sequence: CSAKYGNEQYF.

The gene calls are TRBV19 and TRBJ1-2; D remains ambiguous. V was trimmed by 2 bases and J by 2 bases, leaving 6 bases between them. Germline V gives CDR1 LNHDA, CDR2 SQIVND (reference sequence). The CDR3 totals 13 residues. The CDR3 DNA reads as TGTGCCAGTAGTATAAATCGAAACTATGGCTACACCTTC. Translating it yields CASSINRNYGYTF.

This clone was detected only a few times. V and J are TRBV15 and TRBJ2-7; perhaps TRBD1 as D (6 bases). The V end was cut by 3 bases, the J end by 3 bases, with 18 bases between. Germline CDR1 is LNHNV and CDR2 is YYDKDF (reference sequence). CDR3 size: 16 residues. Written as DNA, the CDR3 is TGTGCCACCAGCAGGTCGGGGTTACAGGGTCGCTACGAGCAGTACTTC. Protein product: CATSRSGLQGRYEQYF.

The V call is TRBV7-8, the J call TRBJ2-5; D not certain. The V and J ends lost 4 bases and 3 bases respectively, with 3 bases between them. The CDR3 spans 11 residues. Looked up from germline, CDR1 is SGHVS and CDR2 is FQNEAQ. The DNA of the CDR3 is TGTGCCAGCAGCTCCAAAGAGACCCAGTACTTC. Amino acid sequence: CASSSKETQYF.

The V and J genes are TRBV18 and TRBJ1-2; 7 bases are shared with TRBD1. V lost 2 bases to trimming and J lost 8 bases; unmatched junction nucleotides: 2. Looked up from germline, CDR1 is KGHSH and CDR2 is LQKENI. The CDR3 sequence is 12 residues long. CDR3 region: CASSPRQGGYTF. The DNA of the CDR3 is TGTGCCAGCTCACCAAGACAGGGAGGCTACACCTTC.

In its sample, this clone was seen once. The J gene is TRBJ2-7, the V gene TRBV29-1; maybe TRBD2 (7 bases). Germline CDR1 and CDR2: SQVTM and ANQGSEA. V was clipped by 5 bases and J by 4 bases, with 15 bases between them. This CDR3 comprises 13 residues. The CDR3 loop reads CSVKGGLVYEQYF. The CDR3 coding sequence is TGCAGCGTTAAGGGGGGGTTGGTTTACGAGCAGTACTTC.

V and J are TRBV27 and TRBJ2-7; 7 bases agree with TRBD1. The ends lost 0 bases at V and 1 base at J; junction bases unmatched: 3. Germline CDR1 reads MNHEY; CDR2 reads SMNVEV (reference sequence). The CDR3 is 15 amino acids. CDR3 protein: CASSLSRQGSYEQYF. Written as DNA, the CDR3 is TGTGCCAGCAGTTTATCGCGACAGGGATCCTACGAGCAGTACTTC.

This clone has just a few counts. The genes are TRBV18 and TRBJ1-2, with D possibly being TRBD1 (5 bases). Germline V gene lookup returns CDR1 KGHSH and CDR2 LQKENI. The CDR3 consists of 14 residues. Trimming shortened V by 3 bases and J by 5 bases, and 13 bases separated the two germline ends. This CDR3 reads CASSPGRQGYGYTF. Written as DNA, the CDR3 is TGTGCCAGCTCACCCGGCCGGCAGGGATATGGCTACACCTTC. Combining the CDR3 with reference TRBV18 and TRBJ1-2 gives the whole variable domain NAGVMQNPRHLVRRRGQEARLRCSPMKGHSHVYWYRQLPEEGLKFMVYLQKENIIDESGMPKERFSAEFPKEGPSILRIQQVVRGDSAAYFCASSPGRQGYGYTFGSGTRLTVV.